This entry features one T cell receptor beta chain sequence. Its specificity is unknown. This sample stems from a study of shared clonotypes between healthy human individuals. The study, taken as a whole, reports: Unshared clonotypes carried lower generation probabilities than those common to all four donors. A few donors held about 5% of naive CD4 clonotypes in common. Sequencing depth was expected to affect clonotype sharing among donors. Among the subsets, naive ones generally showed larger estimated richness than memory ones.

Generated by immunoSEQ multiplex PCR, the TCRdb table keeps only in-frame clones and is missing some. The sample shows about 2.5 million clones, around 92% of them seen only once. The CDR3 has 15 amino acids. CDR1 is LNHDA and CDR2 is SQIVND in the germline V gene (reference sequence). Trimming took 5 bases from V and 4 from J, leaving 18 bases between them. This rearrangement joins TRBV19 to TRBJ2-7; D is possibly TRBD2 (7 bases). Sequenced input: naive CD4+ T cells from PBMCs. Subset denoted: CD45RA+ positively selected. This TCR derives from a young man in good health. Some clones in this sample may be carry-over from other donors' samples. CDR3 in DNA: TGTGCCAGTAGTTCCCGGACTAGTCAGGGGTACGAGCAGTACTTC. Translation gives CASSSRTSQGYEQYF.